The 30 T cell receptor beta chains given below trace back to one sample, sequenced in a study of tumor-infiltrating lymphocytes in primary liver carcinoma. The roughly 18-32 mg bulk tissue piece was not sorted before simultaneous RNA and DNA extraction. TCR beta cDNA came from roughly 0.45 ug total RNA, primed with a constant-region primer. It was through three nested multiplex PCR rounds of slightly modified ARM-PCR that TCR beta libraries arose. Researchers ran the first two PCR rounds for 9 to 10 cycles each with TRBV1-TRBV30 forward primers and a C-beta reverse primer. MiXCR, run by TCRdb on the multiplex PCR reads, gives a single entry per CDR3 protein. The sample comprises fewer than 200,000 distinct CDR3 sequences, around four fifths of which are singletons, and 18% rests with the top ten. The sequenced sample was tumor tissue from primary liver carcinoma. The receptors originated from a middle-aged man with primary liver carcinoma and hepatitis B virus infection.

To note about this clonotype: This may come from a read error, since a much larger clone is one base off. The CDR3 end shows no conserved phenylalanine or tryptophan, and so a read error is likely. The DNA is omitted, as the CDR3 cannot be located on it reliably, and the CDR3 follows TCRdb's listing. CDR3 amino acids: CASLAAFQETQYI. This chain joins TRBV21-1 and TRBJ2-5. TRBV21-1 is a pseudogene segment. The CDR3 has 13 amino acids, counting both end residues.

A note on this clonotype: The germline gene is not matched at one end of the junction; a read error may be the cause. This chain links TRBV4-3 with TRBJ2-1; D may be TRBD2 (5 bases). Germline assignment: CDR1 LGHNA and CDR2 YSLEER. CDR3 length: 13 amino acids. CDR3 nucleotides: TGCGCCAACAGCCAAGAGGGATGGGATGAGCACTTCTTC. Encoded protein: CANSQEGWDEHFF.

Note on this clonotype: The junction departs from germline at one end; a sequencing error may be responsible. V usage is TRBV6-5 and J usage is TRBJ1-3, with TRBD1 identical over 7 bases. This CDR3 spans 15 amino acids. Germline CDR1 reads MNHEY; CDR2 reads SVGAGI. The CDR3 nucleotides read TGTGCCAGCACTAGACAGGGCTCCTCTGAAAACACCATATATTTT. It translates to CASTRQGSSENTIYF.

Worth noting for this clonotype: One end of the junction fails to match germline, which may point to a read error. Here the CDR3 reads CVSSPTTSGRWGELFF. The CDR3 bases are TGTGTCAGCAGTCCCACGACTAGCGGGAGATGGGGGGAGCTGTTTTTT. The chain carries TRBV12-3 or TRBV12-4 and TRBJ2-2; 12 nucleotides align to TRBD2. The CDR3 is 16 residues long.

In DNA form, the CDR3 reads TGTGCCAGCAGTGTCTTAGCGGGTTACACAGATACGCAGTATTTT. This sequence encodes CASSVLAGYTDTQYF. The chain joins TRBV28 to TRBJ2-3, with 7 nucleotides matching TRBD2. V gave up 5 bases and J gave up 2 bases; unmatched junction bases: 7. The length of the CDR3 is 15 residues. Germline V gives CDR1 MDHEN, CDR2 SYDVKM.

By share, this clonotype counts as medium-sized. The chain links TRBV30 to TRBJ2-7, with D possibly being TRBD2 (6 bases). Trimming shortened V by 2 bases and J by 0 bases, and 8 bases separated the two germline ends. The CDR3 totals 13 residues. Germline loops: CDR1 GTSNPN, CDR2 SVGIG (reference sequence). CDR3 sequence (DNA): TGTGCCTGGAGTAGGGAGGACTCCTACGAGCAGTACTTC. Its protein is CAWSREDSYEQYF.

Comment on this clonotype: The junction shows a germline mismatch at one end, possibly a read error. The chain couples TRBV11-2 to TRBJ2-7, with TRBD1 matching over 9 bases. The CDR3 loop spans 15 amino acids. CDR1 SGHAT and CDR2 FQNNGV come from the germline V gene. For the CDR3, the DNA is TGTGCCATCAGCATACAATGGACAGGGGAAAACGAGCAGTACTTC. This gives the protein CAISIQWTGENEQYF.

On this clonotype itself: Compared with germline, one end of the junction differs, possibly owing to a read error. Here the CDR3 DNA reads TGTGCCAGCGGACGGCCCGAGACCCAACAAGGGACCCAGTACTTC. It specifies CASGRPETQQGTQYF. The gene calls are TRBV6-2 or TRBV6-3 and TRBJ2-5; D remains unclear. This CDR3 contains 15 residues. CDR1 and CDR2 from the germline V gene are MNHEY and SVGEGT.

The table lists this clonotype with a count of one. This chain joins TRBV6-6 and TRBJ1-1; TRBD1 matches at 7 bases. Germline V gene data show CDR1 as MNHNY and CDR2 as SVGAGI (reference sequence). This CDR3 contains 13 residues. The CDR3 sequence is CANSTGATTEAFF. Here the CDR3 DNA reads TGTGCGAACAGCACAGGGGCGACTACTGAAGCTTTCTTT.

Comment on this clonotype: A junction boundary mismatches the germline segment, possibly from a read error. The rearrangement links TRBV11-2 to TRBJ1-1, with 7 positions matching TRBD1. Per the germline V gene, CDR1 is SGHAT and CDR2 is FQNNGV. The CDR3 loop spans 13 amino acids. CDR3 nucleotides: TGTACCAGCAGGAGGGGACAGAATACTGAAGATTTCTTT. Protein: CTSRRGQNTEDFF.

This clonotype was picked up many times. The genes are TRBV30 and TRBJ2-5; 8 bases align to TRBD2. The V segment lost 4 bases and the J segment 4 bases; nucleotides outside the gene matches: 8. The germline V gene has CDR1 GTSNPN and CDR2 SVGIG (reference sequence). This CDR3 is 14 amino acids long. CDR3 in DNA: TGTGCCTGGACCAAGCTAGCGGGTGGAGAGACCCAGTACTTC. This codes for CAWTKLAGGETQYF.

V usage is TRBV6-1 and J usage is TRBJ2-2, with a possible D match to TRBD1 (6 bases). The CDR3 spans 13 residues. CDR1 is MNHNS and CDR2 is SASEGT in the germline V gene. The ends were cut back, 7 bases at V and 4 bases at J, with 10 bases in the middle. The CDR3 loop reads CASKQGSTGELFF. The DNA for the CDR3 is TGTGCCAGCAAACAGGGCAGCACCGGGGAGCTGTTTTTT.

Worth noting for this clonotype: This may arise from a read error, as a much more abundant clone is one base away. CDR3 region: CASSSTHRQGTSGRGVTGELFF. CDR3 in DNA: TGTGCCAGCAGTTCTACACACCGACAGGGGACAAGCGGGAGGGGGGTCACCGGGGAGCTGTTTTTT. The chain has TRBV28 and TRBJ2-2; TRBD2 agrees at 10 bases. V shed 4 bases and J 4 bases; nucleotides not matched to a gene: 24. This CDR3 contains 22 residues. Per germline, CDR1 MDHEN and CDR2 SYDVKM.

A remark on this clonotype: Its ends do not fully match the called genes, so a read error is possible. J is TRBJ2-1 and V is TRBV11-3, with unresolved D. This CDR3 spans 14 amino acids. CDR1 is SGHNT and CDR2 is YENEEA in the germline V gene. The CDR3 is CASSFGVSNNDQFF. The DNA of the CDR3 is TGTGCAAGCAGCTTCGGCGTCTCGAACAATGACCAGTTCTTC.

With regard to this clonotype: Relative to the germline gene, one junction end is altered; a read error may explain this. This CDR3 is CDSSLGSGFYNGQFF. CDR3 DNA sequence: TGTGACAGCAGCCTCGGGAGCGGATTCTACAATGGACAGTTCTTC. V gene TRBV28 combines with J gene TRBJ2-1, with D tentatively TRBD2 (6 bases). There are 15 residues in the CDR3. Germline-derived CDR1 and CDR2 are MDHEN and SYDVKM.

As to this clonotype: The CDR3 carries no conserved terminal phenylalanine or tryptophan, so it likely arises from a read error. V is TRBV29-1 and J is TRBJ2-5, with 7 nucleotides matching TRBD1. V shed 1 base, J shed 4 bases, and the junction held 9 bases outside the gene matches. CDR3 size: 15 residues. Germline CDR1 is SQVTM and CDR2 is ANQGSEA. The CDR3 nucleotides are TGCAGCGTTGAAGCGGACAGGTGGAGAGCAGAGACCCAGTACTAC. Amino acids: CSVEADRWRAETQYY.

Worth noting for this clonotype: Compared with germline, one end of the junction differs, possibly owing to a read error. The chain couples TRBV6-5 to TRBJ1-1, with D uncertain. The CDR3 has 14 residues. Germline CDR1 MNHEY, CDR2 SVGAGI. The CDR3 is CASSYPQVVTEAFF. In nucleotides, the CDR3 is TGTGCCAGCAGTTACCCCCAGGTGGTCACTGAAGCATTCTTT.

On this clonotype itself: Compared with germline, one end of the junction differs, possibly owing to a read error. The rearrangement joins TRBV12-3 or TRBV12-4 to TRBJ2-5; no clear D gene. This CDR3 is built from 13 residues. CDR3 amino acids: CASSLWDGETQYF. The CDR3 DNA is TGTGCCAGCAGTTTATGGGATGGAGAGACGCAGTACTTC.

The chain uses TRBV10-3 and TRBJ2-5; D is undetermined. The CDR3 is 14 residues long. V lost 5 bases and J 3 bases, leaving 13 bases between the germline ends. From germline, CDR1 is ENHRY and CDR2 SYGVKD. The CDR3 region has the DNA TGTGCCATCAGTCCGACAATCCCCGAAGAGACCCAGTACTTC. Protein product: CAISPTIPEETQYF.

Points on this clonotype: Relative to the germline gene, one junction end is altered; a read error may explain this. The J gene is TRBJ2-1, the V gene TRBV11-1, with D possibly being TRBD2 (5 bases). The germline V gene has CDR1 SGHAT and CDR2 FQDESV (reference sequence). The length of the CDR3 is 18 residues. CDR3 loop: CASSLYGSARGSYNEHFF. The CDR3 coding sequence is TGTGCCAGCAGCTTATACGGCTCCGCGAGAGGGTCCTACAATGAGCATTTCTTC.

This clonotype has a handful of counts. This chain connects TRBV30 to TRBJ1-5; possible D gene TRBD1, 6 bases. The CDR3 is made up of 13 amino acids. Trimming left V 2 bases short and J 4 bases short, with 9 bases between. Germline V gene lookup returns CDR1 GTSNPN and CDR2 SVGIG (reference sequence). This CDR3 reads CAWSKGGNQPQHF. In DNA, the CDR3 is TGTGCCTGGAGTAAAGGGGGTAATCAGCCCCAGCATTTT.

Remarks on this clonotype: The junction departs from germline at one end; a sequencing error may be responsible. This chain links TRBV11-2 with TRBJ2-3; maybe TRBD1 (5 bases). The CDR3 runs 13 residues. Germline V gene data show CDR1 as SGHAT and CDR2 as FQNNGV. CDR3 protein: CTSSFPGPDTQHF. CDR3 DNA: TGTACCAGCAGCTTCCCAGGGCCAGATACGCAGCACTTT.

Remarks on this clonotype: One end of the junction fails to match germline, which may point to a read error. This chain joins TRBV4-2 and TRBJ2-6, with D possibly called TRBD1 or TRBD2 (5 bases each). The germline V gene encodes CDR1 LGHNA and CDR2 YNFKEQ. CDR3 size: 15 residues. The CDR3 protein is CASRPGTAEANVLTF. In DNA, the CDR3 is TGTGCCAGCAGACCCGGGACGGCTGAGGCCAACGTCCTAACTTTC.

A note on this clonotype: The junction differs from germline at one of its ends, possibly a read error. V usage is TRBV12-3 or TRBV12-4 and J usage is TRBJ2-1; 8 bases match TRBD2. The CDR3 totals 15 residues. The CDR3 DNA follows: TGTGCCAGCAGTTTAGCAGCGGGAGTGGGTAATGATCAGTTTTTC. The encoded protein is CASSLAAGVGNDQFF.

This chain uses TRBV9 with TRBJ2-1, with TRBD2 matching over 13 bases. From germline, CDR1 is SGDLS and CDR2 YYNGEE. The CDR3 consists of 17 residues. Germline trimming cut 3 bases from V and 13 bases from J; bases unmatched to any gene: 16. The CDR3 sequence: CASSAFRTSGRGKEQFF. The CDR3 DNA is TGTGCCAGCAGCGCCTTCCGGACTAGCGGGAGAGGTAAAGAACAGTTCTTC.

A remark on this clonotype: One base away lies a much larger clone, so this may be a sequencing read error. V is TRBV28 and J is TRBJ2-1; 10 bases agree with TRBD1. The CDR3 runs 21 residues. Per the germline V gene, CDR1 is MDHEN and CDR2 is SYDVKM. The V gene end was trimmed by 6 bases and the J gene end by 0 bases; junction bases not matched to a gene: 20. CDR3 region: CASSLFRGQGSLPTSYNEQFF. Written as DNA, the CDR3 is TGTGCCAGCAGCCTATTCCGGGGACAGGGGTCCCTCCCTACCTCCTACAATGAGCAGTTCTTC.

Note on this clonotype: A read error is likely, as this CDR3 ends without the conserved phenylalanine or tryptophan. The chain joins TRBV4-2 to TRBJ1-6, with 10 bases lining up with TRBD1. Germline lookup yields CDR1 LGHNA and CDR2 YNFKEQ. The CDR3 loop spans 20 amino acids. CDR3 nucleotide sequence: TGTTCCAGCAGACCCGCCGGGACAGGGGCTGCGAGCTCCTATAATTCACCCCTCCACTTA. This translates into CSSRPAGTGAASSYNSPLHL.

Concerning this clonotype itself: The junction departs from germline at one end; a sequencing error may be responsible. The chain has TRBV2 and TRBJ2-3, with D possibly TRBD1 on 5 matching bases. The germline CDR1 and CDR2 sequences are SNHLY and FYNNEI. The CDR3 contains 14 residues. The CDR3 sequence is CTSNLDSIADTQYF. CDR3 DNA: TGTACCAGCAACCTAGACAGCATTGCGGATACGCAGTATTTT.

In the case of this clonotype: One end of the junction varies from germline; a read error may be responsible. The V and J genes are TRBV29-1 and TRBJ2-3, with 11 nucleotides matching TRBD1. The germline V gene encodes CDR1 SQVTM and CDR2 ANQGSEA. The CDR3 extends over 14 amino acids. The CDR3 reads CSVSGTGGSDAQYF. In DNA, the CDR3 is TGCAGTGTTTCCGGGACAGGGGGGTCAGATGCGCAGTATTTT.

The chain joins TRBV6-6 to TRBJ2-7; D is unclear. Trimming removed 5 bases from V and 8 bases from J, with 13 bases in between. This CDR3 is 12 amino acids long. Germline V gene data show CDR1 as MNHNY and CDR2 as SVGAGI (reference sequence). The CDR3 region is CASSTSLNKQYF. DNA for the CDR3: TGTGCCAGCAGTACTTCCTTGAACAAGCAGTACTTC.